The T cell receptor (beta chain) described here comes from a study of shared T cell receptors in the human thymus. The assay was immunoSEQ multiplex PCR, and TCRdb's table has in-frame clones only and misses some. The repertoire holds 540,000 or so clones, with roughly 74% as singletons. CDR1 and CDR2 from the germline V gene are MNHEY and SVGAGI. Losses at the gene ends were 9 bases for V and 4 bases for J; bases not matched to a gene: 7. The CDR3 is 14 amino acids. Only a few counts were recorded for this clone. These data were also filed under a second study, of human thymus T cells.

This chain connects TRBV6-5 to TRBJ2-1, with 9 bases matching TRBD1. The clonotype was recovered from a boy younger than two with a congenital heart defect. Sample: thymocytes. The DNA of the CDR3 is TGTGCCAGTCCCGGGACAGGGACGTACAATGAGCAGTTCTTC. It encodes CASPGTGTYNEQFF.